The source of this T cell receptor (beta chain) is a study of blood T cell repertoires in COVID-19. Here immunoSEQ multiplex PCR was the method, and the copy in TCRdb shows in-frame clones only, minus some. The sample lists 280,000 or so clones, under 90% occurring once. The CDR3 sequence is 15 residues long. Per the germline V gene, CDR1 is SQVTM and CDR2 is ANQGSEA. Trimming at V came to 4 bases and at J to 0 bases, leaving 7 bases not matched to a gene. The receptor was isolated from a woman in her forties or fifties who had been exposed to COVID-19. The V call is TRBV29-1, the J call TRBJ2-3; 7 nucleotides line up with TRBD1. The specimen sequenced was PBMCs or T cells enriched from blood (not recorded which). As DNA, the CDR3 is TGCAGCGTTGGGCTATCAGGGGGTAGCACAGATACGCAGTATTTT. Residues: CSVGLSGGSTDTQYF.